This T cell receptor (beta chain) was sequenced in a study of OX40 agonist ivuxolimab in advanced cancers. The assay was immunoSEQ multiplex PCR, and TCRdb's table has in-frame clones only and misses some. This table has around 60,000 clones, about 85% appearing once. The junction had 10 bases not matched to a gene; V was cut back by 7 bases and J by 4 bases. Germline-derived CDR1 and CDR2 are MNHNS and SASEGT. The CDR3 contains 15 residues. This chain links TRBV6-1 with TRBJ1-3; TRBD1 agrees at 7 bases. The sequencing used CD4+ or CD8+ T cells sorted from blood, collected in a trial of the OX40 agonist ivuxolimab. The receptor comes from an adult with an advanced solid tumor such as melanoma, head and neck, liver or kidney cancer. The CDR3 DNA reads as TGTGCCAGCAAACGACAGGGTCTTGTAGGAAACACCATATATTTT. It specifies CASKRQGLVGNTIYF.